A selection of T cell receptor beta chains follows, all from one sample in a study of cytomegalovirus exposure and HLA in healthy donors. Sequencing was performed with immunoSEQ multiplex PCR; in TCRdb, only in-frame clones are kept and a portion is missing. The sample contains around 170,000 clones, around 85% of which appear only once. The sequenced material came from PBMCs. These receptor sequences come from a man aged 35-49 years in good health and CMV-seropositive. Both conserved end residues are part of each CDR3. Fields, in order: V gene, J gene, CDR3 protein.

v_call: TRBV5-1
j_call: TRBJ2-5
cdr3_aa: CASSFPTGPQETQYF

v_call: TRBV5-1
j_call: TRBJ2-3
cdr3_aa: CASSLSVRGGSTDTQYF

v_call: TRBV9
j_call: TRBJ2-7
cdr3_aa: CASSVGSGGASYEQYF

v_call: TRBV19
j_call: TRBJ2-7
cdr3_aa: CASSPILAGSYEQYF

v_call: TRBV11-2
j_call: TRBJ1-1
cdr3_aa: CASSLNRVKEAFF

v_call: TRBV18
j_call: TRBJ2-2
cdr3_aa: CASSPPGQGAGELFF

v_call: TRBV9
j_call: TRBJ1-3
cdr3_aa: CASSGNGVRGTIYF

v_call: TRBV2
j_call: TRBJ2-3
cdr3_aa: CASMGTVQYF

v_call: TRBV19
j_call: TRBJ2-5
cdr3_aa: CASGGLDLQRTQYF

v_call: TRBV5-1
j_call: TRBJ1-4
cdr3_aa: CASSLGRGNEKLFF

v_call: TRBV6-1
j_call: TRBJ1-2
cdr3_aa: CASSSNSKPYGYTF

v_call: TRBV30
j_call: TRBJ1-4
cdr3_aa: CAWSSGTGREKLFF

v_call: TRBV7-2
j_call: TRBJ2-3
cdr3_aa: CASSLGAGITSTDTQYF

v_call: TRBV4-3
j_call: TRBJ2-7
cdr3_aa: CASSQGLAGSYEQYF

v_call: TRBV19
j_call: TRBJ1-3
cdr3_aa: CASSTPQGSTVYF

v_call: TRBV2
j_call: TRBJ2-2
cdr3_aa: CASSEVRVAGGNTGELFF

v_call: TRBV19
j_call: TRBJ2-1
cdr3_aa: CASSDLAGPYNEQFF

v_call: TRBV11-3
j_call: TRBJ2-3
cdr3_aa: CASSEGQGEDTQYF

v_call: TRBV19
j_call: TRBJ1-2
cdr3_aa: CASSMQQGDGYTF

v_call: TRBV7-9
j_call: TRBJ2-6
cdr3_aa: CASSLRVSGANVLTF

v_call: TRBV6-1
j_call: TRBJ2-2
cdr3_aa: CASKPPGTGELFF

v_call: TRBV28
j_call: TRBJ2-2
cdr3_aa: CASSSWGVGELFF

v_call: TRBV6-4
j_call: TRBJ2-3
cdr3_aa: CASSRSGGSGTDTQYF

v_call: TRBV19
j_call: TRBJ1-2
cdr3_aa: CASSGIRTGGDYGYTF

v_call: TRBV7-2
j_call: TRBJ2-1
cdr3_aa: CASSLVGGQVYNEQFF

v_call: TRBV27
j_call: TRBJ2-5
cdr3_aa: CASSLWRGAGVETQYF

v_call: TRBV9
j_call: TRBJ1-6
cdr3_aa: CASSGRVGDRGLSPLHF

v_call: TRBV5-1
j_call: TRBJ1-2
cdr3_aa: CASSLEGEINYGYTF